This record covers a single T cell receptor beta chain. Its antigen remains unknown. The germline CDR1 and CDR2 sequences are MRHNA and SNTAGT. The CDR3 is 14 residues long. The V gene lost 2 bases and the J gene lost 3 bases, with 8 bases spanning the gap. This sample was included in a study of cytomegalovirus exposure and HLA in healthy donors. At the level of the study: Tens of millions of unique TCRs from HLA-typed donors made up an early data release. Broader study findings: In a later analysis, at a false discovery rate of 0.05, 15,000 to 20,000 TCR beta sequences were associated with HLA alleles. Across donors, presence/absence analyses took sequencing depth to be roughly uniform.

Primers for the PCR totalled 60 Vbeta and 13 Jbeta. The method was immunoSEQ multiplex PCR; TCRdb's version includes in-frame clones alone and lacks a portion of them. The sample holds 200,000 to 250,000 clones, over 70% seen once. This chain links TRBV6-4 with TRBJ2-1; maybe TRBD1 (5 bases). Material for sequencing was PBMCs. This TCR derives from an older woman in good health and CMV-seropositive. CDR3 DNA sequence: TGTGCCAGCAGTGACGTAGGGGACTACAATGAGCAGTTCTTC. It encodes CASSDVGDYNEQFF.